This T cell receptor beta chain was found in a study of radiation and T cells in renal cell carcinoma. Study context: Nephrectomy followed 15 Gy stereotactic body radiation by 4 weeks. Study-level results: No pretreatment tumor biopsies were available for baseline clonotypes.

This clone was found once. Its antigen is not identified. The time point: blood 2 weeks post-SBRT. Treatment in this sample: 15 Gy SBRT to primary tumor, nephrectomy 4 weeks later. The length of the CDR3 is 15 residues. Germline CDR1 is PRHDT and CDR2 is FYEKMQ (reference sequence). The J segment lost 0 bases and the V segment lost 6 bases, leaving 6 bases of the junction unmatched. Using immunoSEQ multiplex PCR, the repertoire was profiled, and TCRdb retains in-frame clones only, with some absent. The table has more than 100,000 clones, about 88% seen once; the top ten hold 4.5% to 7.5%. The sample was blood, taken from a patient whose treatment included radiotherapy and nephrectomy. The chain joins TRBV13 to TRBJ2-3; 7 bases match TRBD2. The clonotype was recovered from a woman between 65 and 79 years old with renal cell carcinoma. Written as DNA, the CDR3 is TGTGCCAGCAGACCTTGGGGGGGGAGCACAGATACGCAGTATTTT. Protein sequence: CASRPWGGSTDTQYF.